Described below is a single T cell receptor beta chain sequence and its context. Other DNA sequences in this specimen translate into the identical CDR3. The data originate from a study of cytomegalovirus exposure and HLA in healthy donors. The PCR had 60 Vbeta and 13 Jbeta primers. Sequencing used immunoSEQ multiplex PCR; TCRdb keeps in-frame clones, though not all of them. The sample lists roughly 110,000 clones; more than 70% were seen once. CDR1 is WSHSY, CDR2 SAAADI, per germline. Deletions cut 0 bases from V and 2 bases from J, with 5 bases between. CDR3 length: 14 amino acids. The sequence came from a man aged 25-40 years in good health and CMV-seronegative. Source material: PBMCs. The J gene is TRBJ1-5, the V gene TRBV10-2; D remains ambiguous. The CDR3 loop is CASSESRGNQPQHF. DNA for the CDR3: TGCGCCAGCAGTGAGTCGAGAGGCAATCAGCCCCAGCATTTT.